The 14 T cell receptor beta chains listed next were all sequenced from one sample in a study of T-cell memory formation after mild COVID-19. TCRdb recomputed calls from the 5' RACE reads with MiXCR, one row per CDR3 protein. Here the sample spans more than 250,000 distinct CDR3 sequences, roughly 17% being singletons. The specimen was PBMCs or a T cell subset sorted from them (not recorded which). Receptors originate from a man in his late teens or twenties who had mild COVID-19 (a few samples of this study predate the infection). Cell type and time point are not known.

This clonotype occurred many times. The chain recombines TRBV11-2 with TRBJ2-1, with D possibly TRBD2 on 7 matching bases. Looked up from germline, CDR1 is SGHAT and CDR2 is FQNNGV. V lost 3 bases, J lost 9 bases, and 15 bases lay in between. This CDR3 has 14 amino acids. CDR3 in amino acids: CASSFIGGQGEQFF. DNA for the CDR3: TGTGCCAGCAGCTTTATCGGGGGGCAGGGTGAGCAGTTCTTC.

This chain links TRBV18 with TRBJ2-5; TRBD2 matches 9 bases. V trimming: 4 bases; J trimming: 1 base; junction bases outside the gene matches: 4. CDR3 length equals 15 residues. CDR1 KGHSH and CDR2 LQKENI come from the germline V gene. The CDR3 bases are TGTGCCAGCTCACTTAATAGCGGGGGCCAAGAGACCCAGTACTTC. It translates to CASSLNSGGQETQYF.

The table lists this clonotype with a few counts. This chain joins TRBV12-3 or TRBV12-4 and TRBJ2-5, with TRBD2 matching over 10 bases. This CDR3 contains 14 residues. After removal of 6 bases from V and 13 bases from J, the junction contained 14 bases not matched to a gene. The CDR3 DNA reads TGTGCCAGCAGCCCTGCCCGTAGCGGGGGGTCGGGGTACTTC. As protein: CASSPARSGGSGYF.

This clonotype was counted at least ten times. This chain joins TRBV28 and TRBJ2-3; 10 bases match TRBD2. V dropped 5 bases and J dropped 2; count of bases not matched to a gene: 4. The CDR3 length is 15 residues. CDR1 is MDHEN and CDR2 is SYDVKM in the germline V gene. Here the CDR3 reads CASSLAGANTDTQYF. The CDR3 coding sequence is TGTGCCAGCAGTCTAGCGGGGGCCAACACAGATACGCAGTATTTT.

The chain links TRBV12-3 or TRBV12-4 to TRBJ2-4; unclear D gene. The CDR3 has 15 residues. V dropped 5 bases and J dropped 1 base, with 12 bases sitting between them. The CDR3, as DNA: TGTGCCAGCAGTGACACCTCTGGGGCCAAAAACATTCAGTACTTC. This sequence encodes CASSDTSGAKNIQYF.

The chain has TRBV9 and TRBJ2-1; D perhaps matches TRBD1 (5 bases). This CDR3 has 14 residues. The V gene lost 4 bases and the J gene lost 8 bases, with 16 bases spanning the gap. CDR1 is SGDLS, CDR2 YYNGEE, per germline. The DNA of the CDR3 is TGTGCCAGCAGCTCCCAGTCCCAGGGCCATGAGCAGTTCTTC. Translating it yields CASSSQSQGHEQFF.

The chain joins TRBV7-2 to TRBJ2-5; TRBD2 is a possible D gene (6 bases). CDR1 and CDR2 from the germline V gene are SGHTA and FQGNSA. This CDR3 region has 16 residues. Between the trimmed V and J ends, which lost 1 base and 5 bases, there was a span of 17 bases. The CDR3 bases are TGTGCCAGCAGCTTAGAAGTGAGGGGAGGCTTTGAGACCCAGTACTTC. Its protein is CASSLEVRGGFETQYF.

V is TRBV20-1 and J is TRBJ2-3, with a weak D call TRBD2 (5 bases). The germline V gene has CDR1 DFQATT and CDR2 SNEGSKA (reference sequence). The CDR3 is made up of 16 amino acids. V lost 4 bases, J lost 0 bases, and 17 bases lay in between. The CDR3 region has the DNA TGCAGTGCTACCGGAGGACTGGAGACTAGCACAGATACGCAGTATTTT. This encodes CSATGGLETSTDTQYF.

The chain has TRBV2 and TRBJ2-3, with D perhaps matching TRBD1 (6 bases). V lost 8 bases to trimming and J lost 9 bases, with 9 bases between them. CDR1 and CDR2 from the germline V gene are SNHLY and FYNNEI. CDR3 length: 10 residues. The CDR3 spells CASGTRTQYF. DNA for the CDR3: TGTGCCAGCGGGACACGCACGCAGTATTTT.

The V call is TRBV6-5, the J call TRBJ2-6; TRBD2 matches at 9 bases. Germline CDR1 MNHEY, CDR2 SVGAGI. The trim removed 1 base at V and 0 bases at J, leaving 4 bases unmatched. The CDR3 contains 18 residues. The CDR3: CASSYLGGGASGANVLTF. Here the CDR3 DNA reads TGTGCCAGCAGTTACTTAGGCGGGGGGGCCTCTGGGGCCAACGTCCTGACTTTC.

This clonotype was counted ten times or more. The chain couples TRBV6-5 to TRBJ2-6, with 8 positions matching TRBD1. The CDR3 is made up of 16 amino acids. The J segment lost 4 bases and the V segment lost 3 bases, leaving 5 bases of the junction unmatched. Per germline, CDR1 MNHEY and CDR2 SVGAGI. The CDR3 spells CASSYWTGTGANVLTF. The CDR3 nucleotides are TGTGCCAGCAGTTATTGGACAGGGACCGGGGCCAACGTCCTGACTTTC.

The table lists this clonotype with a few counts. The CDR3 sequence is CAVTGSAGELFF. Here the CDR3 DNA reads TGTGCAGTCACAGGGTCGGCCGGGGAGCTGTTTTTT. The gene calls are TRBV7-9 and TRBJ2-2; D is possibly TRBD1 (6 bases). Germline V gene data show CDR1 as SEHNR and CDR2 as FQNEAQ (reference sequence). There are 12 residues in the CDR3.

This clonotype was found a few times. The chain carries TRBV5-1 and TRBJ2-4; either TRBD1 or TRBD2 may fit D (6 bases each). Germline V gene lookup returns CDR1 SGHRS and CDR2 YFSETQ. Trimming removed 0 bases from V and 0 bases from J, with 13 bases in between. The CDR3 extends over 17 amino acids. The CDR3 reads CASSLVFRGLAKNIQYF. The DNA of the CDR3 is TGCGCCAGCAGCTTGGTTTTCAGGGGACTAGCCAAAAACATTCAGTACTTC.

The CDR3 DNA follows: TGTGCCAGCACCACGGATAGAGAGACCCAGTACTTC. This translates into CASTTDRETQYF. The chain is built from TRBV12-3 or TRBV12-4 and TRBJ2-5; no reliable D call. The CDR3 has 12 residues. Trimming cost V 7 bases and J 4 bases, with 10 bases left between them.